What follows are 5 T cell receptor beta chains derived from one specimen sequenced in a study of cytomegalovirus exposure and HLA in healthy donors. The PCR was carried out with 60 Vbeta primers and 13 Jbeta primers. Assay: immunoSEQ multiplex PCR; the TCRdb copy retains only in-frame clones and omits some. The table lists 150,000 or so clones, roughly 80% of them singletons. Sequencing used PBMCs. The origin of the receptors is a female donor in good health and CMV-seronegative.

This chain links TRBV5-4 with TRBJ2-5; 11 nucleotides agree with TRBD2. V lost 2 bases, J lost 4 bases, and 4 bases stayed unmatched. The germline gives CDR1 SGHNT, CDR2 YYREEE (reference sequence). The CDR3 is 15 residues long. CDR3 residues: CASSFSGRAGETQYF. In DNA, the CDR3 is TGTGCCAGCAGCTTTAGCGGGAGGGCCGGAGAGACCCAGTACTTC. Complete variable domain (other parts from reference TRBV5-4 and TRBJ2-5): ETGVTQSPTHLIKTRGQQVTLRCSSQSGHNTVSWYQQALGQGPQFIFQYYREEENGRGNFPPRFSGLQFPNYSSELNVNALELDDSALYLCASSFSGRAGETQYFGPGTRLLVL.

This clone appeared a single time. This rearrangement joins TRBV6-5 to TRBJ1-2; TRBD1 matches at 8 bases. CDR1 and CDR2 (germline): MNHEY, SVGAGI. This CDR3 has 15 residues. With 2 bases clipped from V and 6 bases from J, the junction kept 8 bases outside the gene matches. This CDR3 is CASSYQIQGDDGYTF. In nucleotides, the CDR3 is TGTGCCAGCAGTTACCAAATACAGGGGGATGATGGCTACACCTTC.

This rearrangement joins TRBV29-1 to TRBJ2-7, with D perhaps TRBD1 (6 bases). The length of the CDR3 is 14 residues. V lost 1 base and J lost 3, with 13 bases in between. Germline values: CDR1 SQVTM, CDR2 ANQGSEA. The CDR3 is CSVEAEQGYYEQYF. CDR3 in DNA: TGCAGCGTTGAAGCTGAACAGGGATACTACGAGCAGTACTTC.

This clone appeared a few times. The rearrangement joins TRBV5-4 to TRBJ1-4, with D maybe TRBD1 (5 bases). CDR3 length equals 16 residues. Trimming cost V 4 bases and J 3 bases, with 16 bases left between them. Looked up from germline, CDR1 is SGHNT and CDR2 is YYREEE (reference sequence). The CDR3 spells CASSPAGQVSNEKLFF. CDR3 coding DNA: TGTGCCAGCAGCCCCGCGGGGCAGGTATCTAATGAAAAACTGTTTTTT.

CDR3 in amino acids: CASSSRTGLNTEAFF. CDR3 DNA: TGCGCCAGCAGCTCCCGGACAGGGCTGAACACTGAAGCTTTCTTT. The V gene is TRBV5-1, the J gene TRBJ1-1; 8 nucleotides agree with TRBD1. The junction had 4 bases not matched to a gene; V was cut back by 3 bases and J by 0 bases. Per germline, CDR1 SGHRS and CDR2 YFSETQ. The length of the CDR3 is 15 residues.